This T cell receptor (beta chain) appears in the sequencing data of a study of cytomegalovirus exposure and HLA in healthy donors (dated by TCRdb to about 2017). As for the study more broadly: In an earlier analysis of under 750 of the donors, 276 Gb of sequence data and 90 million to 130 million unique TCR beta sequences from about 180 million T cells were reported. Using immunosequencing, the study profiled T cell repertoires from about 620 subjects and related those repertoires to cytomegalovirus serostatus. Among the roughly 380 genotyped donors, 81% belonged to the genetic ancestry cluster associated with self-reported Caucasian donors. On average, around 240,000 unique TCR beta nucleotide sequences were sequenced per donor among some 430 genotyped donors of the cohort, with roughly 18% of those sequences being non-productive. The later analysis used no new phenotypic data to find candidate immune exposures, relying instead on TCR beta sequences and their occurrence across donors. An earlier analysis of roughly 580 of the donors used high-throughput TCR beta sequencing to judge whether each TCR beta V gene segment behaved as functional or pseudogenic. Donor age, sex, ethnicity and CMV serostatus were compiled together with the repertoire data. About 5 DR-DQ haplotypes were handled as single units for association and clustering, since linkage in the cohort was strong. In a later genetic analysis, genome-wide SNP genotypes for about 55% of the roughly 670 donors were used, and that subset was treated as a discovery cohort. All discovery cohort repertoires had been generated using a single sequencing platform. HLA typing included class I and class II loci at four-digit resolution. The study was designed to test whether signatures of past pathogen exposure could be identified by cataloging public T cell receptors. An early release that covered around 590 HLA-typed donors contained about 300 gigabases of sequencing data and approximately 85 million unique TCR sequences. Along with the approximately 700-subject first cohort, a separate validation cohort of more than 90 different subjects was used. In a later analysis, previously published TCR beta repertoires from fewer than 750 donors were re-analyzed and high-resolution HLA genotyping was added so that TCR occurrence patterns could be studied. Typing coverage varied by locus: about 620-630 donors for A, B, C, DRB1 and DQB1; roughly 510 for DQA1; over 600 for DPA1; 450 to 480 for DPB1. To predict cytomegalovirus infection status, the study brought together high-throughput TCR immunosequencing, statistical association of individual TCRs with disease status, and machine learning. General conclusions and limits of the study: Specific HLA alleles were associated with 16,951 TCR beta sequences at a false discovery rate of 0.05 in a later analysis. CMV serostatus was the only immune exposure information available for the cohort. The sequencing pipeline was judged likely to have produced a cluster of highly shared sequence variants as a technical artifact. In a later analysis, HLA-associated TCR beta chains were found to be more clonally expanded and to have lower generation probabilities than equally common non-associated chains. In a later analysis, most CMV-associated TCR beta chains were found to appear HLA-restricted, with HLA associations seemingly driven largely by CMV exposure. Only TCR beta chains were sequenced in this cohort, and the absence of alpha or paired-chain data limited detectable features. Most TCR sequences were seen in very few donors, while some public TCRs were found in many individuals. A total of fewer than 200 TCR beta chains were listed by the study as associated with cytomegalovirus. An association between a missense DCLRE1C variant and V-gene and J-gene trimming of TCR beta chains was found in a later genetic analysis and replicated in an independent cohort. In a later analysis, TCR association rates were found to vary across HLA loci, with the most associated TCRs seen for DRB1 alleles and the fewest for HLA-C alleles. An earlier analysis of 587 of the donors showed that most TCR beta V segments appeared in productive rearrangements either about 87% or about 30% of the time, which broadly matched IMGT annotations. Three of the identified cytomegalovirus-associated TCR beta chains were confirmed in vitro to be specific for cytomegalovirus antigens. In both the original and validation cohorts, the classifier was reported to diagnose cytomegalovirus status with high specificity and sensitivity. When HLA alleles, especially DR and DQ, strongly co-occurred, TCR associations were difficult to assign to individual alleles. A later analysis reported that several top co-occurrence clusters appeared linked to parvovirus B19, influenza, CMV and Epstein-Barr virus. The authors suggested that the approach could potentially be extended to other disease states and immunological phenotypes. A later genetic analysis reported fewer N-insertions in productive TCRs among donors in an Asian-associated ancestry cluster than the approximately 700-donor mean. Sequencing depth was assumed to be roughly uniform across donors in the presence/absence analyses, though that assumption may not hold. Linkage disequilibrium might explain the correlated functional status among segregating V segments, but an unknown experimental factor could not be ruled out. Because the 87-base-pair reads could not distinguish some IMGT-functional V segments, including TRBV6-2 and TRBV6-3, those segments were excluded. A further reported finding was that TCR beta sequences accurately predicted the HLA-A and HLA-B alleles for most subjects in the first cohort. Because some donors lacked HLA typing at each locus, the association tests relied only on the typed subset. The earlier analysis of almost 600 of the donors excluded roughly 16 rarely observed V segments, including chromosome 9 orphons, because counts were too low.

The cohort was made up of hundreds of healthy bone marrow donors. All cohort members were sampled while nominally healthy, although unrecorded immune exposures were likely present. The donor tested CMV seronegative, placing the donor among the 300 to 400 seronegative members of the cohort. A peripheral blood sample was collected from each donor, and TCR beta sequencing was performed on peripheral blood mononuclear cells. Genomic DNA extraction from the blood cell samples was performed with the Qiagen DNeasy Blood Extraction Kit. Per the germline V gene, MNHEY is the CDR1 and SVGAGI is the CDR2. The CDR3 spans 16 residues, from the cysteine through the phenylalanine. The kept DNA is CDR3 alone, 48 bases in frame from the first base. Relative to germline, V is missing 2 bases and J is missing 5 bases, with 8 bases of the junction outside any gene match. Receptor amplification or capture employed the immunoSEQ multiplex PCR assay. For the multiplex PCR, a mixture combining 60 forward primers for TCR Vbeta segments and 13 reverse primers for TCR Jbeta segments was used. The CDR3 region of rearranged TCR beta genes was amplified from genomic DNA by a multiplex PCR assay. The Illumina HiSeq System was used to sequence the amplified TCR beta libraries as 87-base-pair reads. In the original analysis: In a later analysis, tens of millions of unique TCR beta chains were counted across the roughly 700 repertoires, and roughly 9.9 million of these chains were shared by at least two donors. Raw reads were error-corrected and collapsed into unique sequences with a nearest-neighbor algorithm that merged closely related sequences to remove PCR and sequencing errors. CDR3 sequences were aligned to IMGT reference sequences to assign V, D and J gene segments. For a sequence to be retained, a match of at least six nucleotides was required to both a V gene segment and a J gene segment. A rearrangement was called productive if the CDR3 had no stop codons and remained in frame with V and J, and every other rearrangement was called non-productive. Following IMGT convention, CDR3 was defined as the stretch from the second conserved V-encoded cysteine to the conserved J-encoded phenylalanine. In an earlier analysis of around 640 of the donors, sequences lacking an unambiguous match to a single V gene segment were excluded. An earlier analysis of a few hundred of the donors called V segments functional above 56.7% productive rearrangements and segregating when the between-donor standard deviation exceeded 5%. To diagnose cytomegalovirus status from the catalog of TCR beta chain sequences, a statistical classification framework was built. In a later analysis, TCR nucleotide sequences were compared against IMGT/GENE-DB human TR gene sequences so that V and J genes could be assigned. The TCRdist pipeline was used in a later analysis to assign CDR3 sequences and most-parsimonious VDJ recombination scenarios. A later analysis defined each TCR beta chain by its CDR3 amino acid sequence plus V-gene family, and excluded reads lacking a unique V-gene family. As a way to deal with suspected cross-contamination and a sequencing artifact, a later analysis dropped more than 500 nucleotide sequences that were highly shared and had low generation probability. A later analysis calculated a clonal expansion index for each public chain from normalized within-repertoire ranks of inferred template counts. In a later analysis, generation probabilities were computed using a VDJ recombination model fitted to out-of-frame rearrangements, and the results were checked against IGoR. Hypergeometric tests were used in a later analysis to score TCR-TCR, TCR-HLA and TCR-CMV co-occurrence, with a repertoire-size bias correction applied to the TCR pairs. In a later analysis, false discovery rates were estimated by permuting HLA or CMV assignments 20 times. In a later analysis, co-occurring TCRs were grouped with DBSCAN, and TCRdist sequence similarity was added when clustering was performed within HLA-allele-positive subsets. Repertoires with fewer than 30,000 or more than 120,000 public chains were left out of co-occurrence clustering, as were several repertoires with anomalous nucleotide sharing. Held by TCRdb, this immuneACCESS table contains in-frame sequences only and omits some clones. Under half of the omission traces to an unresolved V gene where checked; the cause of the rest is unknown. V and J calls plus clone size are reproduced from that table; the DNA served to infer D and trimming. In all, the sample holds about 160,000 clones, and just under 80% of those were seen once. The leading ten clones occupy roughly 1.3% of the sample.

This clone was seen a single time. What this receptor recognizes is not known. Base qualities are not recorded, but no much larger clone differs from it by a single base. Sequencing used PBMCs. This sequence was found in a man aged 25 to 45 in good health and CMV-seronegative. Here the chain combines TRBV6-5 and TRBJ2-5; 10 bases in between match TRBD2. The CDR3 sequence is CASSYKRGGLWETQYF. Here is the DNA: TGTGCCAGCAGTTACAAGCGGGGGGGCCTCTGGGAGACCCAGTACTTC.